The 24 T cell receptor beta chains below all came from one sample that was sequenced in a study of response to subunit inactivated influenza vaccine (dated by TCRdb to the late 2010s). The protocol used for the library was RT-PCR. The instrument given in TCRdb is Illumina HiSeq 2500. TCRdb reprocessing: public reads trimmed at Q25 with fastp, clones called with MiXCR, in-frame beta chains kept. Every entry covers one CDR3 protein and lists the most common genes and DNA from its rows. Across this sample there are 600,000 to 700,000 distinct CDR3 sequences, with approximately 15% seen only once. The top ten clonotypes cover 6% to 9.5% of the sample. Sequences were derived from PBMCs from blood, sampled around two weeks before vaccination. These receptors were collected from a man in his forties or fifties who received an inactivated influenza vaccine. Donor details come from another sample of the same person, matched by shared clones.

This clonotype occurred a few times. The chain is built from TRBV29-1 and TRBJ2-3; TRBD2 agrees at 13 bases. The germline V gene has CDR1 SQVTM and CDR2 ANQGSEA. J lost 5 bases, V lost 6 bases, and 11 bases had no gene match. CDR3 size: 16 residues. CDR3 region: CSVGGWTSGGLDTQYF. The CDR3 DNA reads TGCAGCGTCGGCGGTTGGACTAGCGGGGGCTTAGATACGCAGTATTTT.

This clonotype has only a few counts. The chain carries TRBV10-1 and TRBJ2-2; D might be TRBD1 or TRBD2, each matching 5 bases. This CDR3 has 15 residues. Germline CDR1 WNHNN, CDR2 SYGVQD (reference sequence). V lost 6 bases and J lost 1, with 12 bases in between. The CDR3 protein is CASRPGRRNTGELFF. Here the CDR3 DNA reads TGCGCCAGCAGGCCGGGACGTCGGAACACCGGGGAGCTGTTTTTT.

The gene calls are TRBV29-1 and TRBJ2-1, with 10 bases identical to TRBD2. Germline CDR1 SQVTM, CDR2 ANQGSEA. J gave up 8 bases and V 7 bases, and 8 bases lay outside the gene matches. This CDR3 has 13 residues. CDR3 amino acids: CSGGTSVWDEQFF. The CDR3 region has the DNA TGCAGCGGTGGGACTAGCGTATGGGATGAGCAGTTCTTC.

The J gene is TRBJ1-5, the V gene TRBV6-6; possible D gene TRBD1, 5 bases. Trimming left V 8 bases short and J 7 bases short, with 15 bases between. The CDR3 length is 13 residues. Germline V gene lookup returns CDR1 MNHNY and CDR2 SVGAGI (reference sequence). The DNA for the CDR3 is TGTGCCAGCTCGGGCAGGGAGAAACAGCCCCAGCATTTT. Residues: CASSGREKQPQHF.

This clonotype appeared many times. The chain joins TRBV5-1 to TRBJ1-1; D ambiguous. The CDR3 is 14 residues long. The V gene lost 0 bases and the J gene lost 3 bases, with 9 bases spanning the gap. From germline, CDR1 is SGHRS and CDR2 YFSETQ. The CDR3 is CASSLGGRDTEAFF. The DNA for the CDR3 is TGCGCCAGCAGCTTGGGAGGGAGGGACACTGAAGCTTTCTTT.

The chain employs TRBV20-1 and TRBJ2-3; D remains ambiguous. The CDR3 length is 16 residues. V was cut by 0 bases and J by 2 bases, with 15 bases left in between. Germline CDR1 reads DFQATT; CDR2 reads SNEGSKA (reference sequence). The CDR3 region has the DNA TGCAGTGCTAGAGATCTTTTGCAGTTCAACACAGATACGCAGTATTTT. Protein sequence: CSARDLLQFNTDTQYF.

As regards this clonotype: Its ends do not fully match the called genes, so a read error is possible. This sequence joins TRBV18 and TRBJ1-1; D gene unclear. The CDR3 length is 13 residues. The V gene's germline CDR1 is KGHSH and CDR2 LQKENI. The CDR3 loop is CASSREMNTEALF. CDR3 DNA sequence: TGTGCCAGCTCCCGAGAAATGAACACTGAAGCTCTCTTT.

The V gene is TRBV27, the J gene TRBJ1-6; the D is unclear. From germline, CDR1 is MNHEY and CDR2 SMNVEV (reference sequence). Trimming stripped 7 bases from V and 6 bases from J, with 7 bases between. The CDR3 has 12 amino acids. CDR3 amino acids: CASKLGNSPLHF. The CDR3 DNA is TGTGCCAGCAAGTTGGGTAATTCACCCCTCCACTTT.

As to this clonotype: At one of its ends the junction is not consistent with the germline gene, which may arise from a read error. This rearrangement joins TRBV4-1 to TRBJ1-4; 8 bases match TRBD1. Germline loops: CDR1 MGHRA, CDR2 YSYEKL. The CDR3 extends over 15 amino acids. CDR3 sequence: CTSSRDRDRNEKLFF. CDR3 DNA sequence: TGCACCAGCAGCCGGGACCGGGACAGGAATGAAAAACTGTTTTTT.

The chain employs TRBV4-2 and TRBJ1-2; D uncertain. Trimming took off 0 bases at V and 11 bases at J, with 16 bases between the two ends. Germline CDR1 LGHNA, CDR2 YNFKEQ. CDR3 length: 14 amino acids. The DNA of the CDR3 is TGTGCCAGCAGCCAAGAAGACCAGGACGGGCGGTACACCTTC. Translating it yields CASSQEDQDGRYTF.

Ten or more counts support this clonotype. The rearrangement uses TRBV5-6 and TRBJ2-2; TRBD1 aligns across 12 bases. Germline V CDR1 and CDR2: SGHDT, YYEEEE. J was trimmed by 7 bases and V by 5 bases; bases with no gene match: 12. This CDR3 contains 17 residues. In DNA, the CDR3 is TGTGCCAGCAGTCGCACGGCCGGGACAGGGGGCAACGGGGAGCTGTTTTTT. Translated, it gives CASSRTAGTGGNGELFF.

In this sample, this clonotype turned up many times. This rearrangement joins TRBV12-3 or TRBV12-4 to TRBJ2-5, with D perhaps TRBD1 (6 bases). Trimming cost V 6 bases and J 1 base, with 9 bases left between them. The CDR3 has 13 amino acids. The CDR3 DNA reads as TGTGCCAGCAGCCGGGACACCCAAGAGACCCAGTACTTC. Translating gives CASSRDTQETQYF.

The CDR3 loop is CASRPTGLNTGELFF. Here the CDR3 DNA reads TGCGCCAGCAGACCGACAGGCCTGAACACCGGGGAGCTGTTTTTT. The V gene is TRBV5-1, the J gene TRBJ2-2, with D maybe TRBD1 (6 bases). V lost 5 bases and J lost 1, with 12 bases in between. The CDR3 runs 15 residues. In germline, CDR1 is SGHRS, CDR2 YFSETQ.

This rearrangement joins TRBV6-1 to TRBJ2-3; D perhaps matches TRBD1 (6 bases). In germline, CDR1 is MNHNS, CDR2 SASEGT. Between the trimmed V and J ends, which lost 6 bases and 7 bases, there was a span of 23 bases. CDR3 length equals 16 residues. For the CDR3, the DNA is TGTGCCAGCAGGCTCCCGAAGGGGGATGGAATGAATACGCAGTATTTT. Residues: CASRLPKGDGMNTQYF.

CDR3 in DNA: TGTGCCAGCAGTTACGGGGGGATTGGCTACACCTTC. Protein product: CASSYGGIGYTF. The gene calls are TRBV6-2 or TRBV6-3 and TRBJ1-2, with D possibly matching TRBD1 (5 bases). Trimming left V 2 bases short and J 7 bases short, with 8 bases between. In germline, CDR1 is MNHEY, CDR2 SVGEGT. The CDR3 extends over 12 amino acids.

This clonotype was counted a few times. The chain employs TRBV7-9 and TRBJ2-7; no clear D. Germline assignment: CDR1 SEHNR and CDR2 FQNEAQ (reference sequence). The germline V and J ends were trimmed by 5 bases and 4 bases, with 9 bases remaining between them. CDR3 size: 12 residues. CDR3 sequence: CASSAGTYEQYF. CDR3 in DNA: TGTGCCAGCAGCGCCGGAACGTACGAGCAGTACTTC.

This clonotype was recorded many times. The chain joins TRBV7-9 to TRBJ2-1; 10 positions agree with TRBD1. Unmatched junction bases numbered 5, after V lost 5 bases and J lost 4 bases. Germline V gives CDR1 SEHNR, CDR2 FQNEAQ (reference sequence). This CDR3 spans 15 amino acids. The CDR3, as DNA: TGTGCCAGCAGCGCAGGGACAGGGGTTTACAATGAGCAGTTCTTC. It translates to CASSAGTGVYNEQFF.

J is TRBJ2-3 and V is TRBV15, with 8 bases that match TRBD1. The CDR3 sequence is 16 residues long. Germline V gene sequence: CDR1 LNHNV, CDR2 YYDKDF (reference sequence). V shed 4 bases, J shed 0 bases, and the junction held 6 bases outside the gene matches. As DNA, the CDR3 is TGTGCCACCAGCATGAGGGACAGGAGAAGCACAGATACGCAGTATTTT. Amino acid sequence: CATSMRDRRSTDTQYF.

This clonotype was recorded once. The rearrangement uses TRBV7-8 and TRBJ1-4; D unresolved. Germline V gives CDR1 SGHVS, CDR2 FQNEAQ. V lost 7 bases, J lost 4 bases, and 10 bases lay in between. The CDR3 totals 13 residues. The CDR3 loop is CASTPRLNEKLFF. The CDR3, as DNA: TGTGCCAGCACCCCGCGCCTTAATGAAAAACTGTTTTTT.

This chain connects TRBV28 to TRBJ1-5, with a tentative D call TRBD1 (5 bases). Trimming removed 7 bases at V and 0 bases at J, with 10 bases between. Per the germline V gene, CDR1 is MDHEN and CDR2 is SYDVKM. The CDR3 runs 14 residues. CDR3 nucleotide sequence: TGTGCCAGCACCCCAGGGTTTAGCAATCAGCCCCAGCATTTT. It translates to CASTPGFSNQPQHF.

The chain uses TRBV6-5 and TRBJ1-2; no definite D call. Germline assignment: CDR1 MNHEY and CDR2 SVGAGI. Trimming cost V 2 bases and J 3 bases, with 13 bases left between them. The CDR3 sequence is 15 residues long. The CDR3: CASSYKVQRDYGYTF. The CDR3 nucleotides are TGTGCCAGCAGTTACAAGGTCCAGCGAGACTATGGCTACACCTTC.

The chain recombines TRBV18 with TRBJ1-6; no clear D. The germline V gene has CDR1 KGHSH and CDR2 LQKENI. The CDR3 is 14 amino acids. Trimming removed 2 bases at V and 10 bases at J, with 12 bases between. DNA for the CDR3: TGTGCCAGCTCACCAGAGGGAATCGGATCACCCCTCCACTTT. Residues: CASSPEGIGSPLHF.

The chain links TRBV20-1 to TRBJ2-7; no firm D call. The V end lost 2 bases, the J end lost 0 bases, and 8 bases lay between the germline ends. The CDR3 runs to 13 residues. Germline V lookup: CDR1 DFQATT, CDR2 SNEGSKA (reference sequence). CDR3 nucleotides: TGCAGTGCTAGAAACGCGGTCTCCTACGAGCAGTACTTC. Amino acid sequence: CSARNAVSYEQYF.

This sequence joins TRBV24-1 and TRBJ2-2; D not certain. The CDR3 totals 12 residues. Trimming left V 7 bases short and J 4 bases short, with 6 bases between. CDR1 KGHDR and CDR2 SFDVKD come from the germline V gene. The CDR3 is CATRVSTGELFF. CDR3 bases: TGTGCCACCAGAGTCAGCACCGGGGAGCTGTTTTTT.